A selection of T cell receptor beta chains follows, all from one sample in a study of cytomegalovirus exposure and HLA in healthy donors. This table comes from immunoSEQ multiplex PCR, and its TCRdb copy is limited to in-frame clones, with some not included. The sample lists 150,000 or so clones; around four fifths were seen once. Sequenced input: PBMCs. Source of these receptors: a man aged 25 to 40 in good health and CMV-seropositive. CDR3s include the opening cysteine and the closing phenylalanine or tryptophan. A D gene is named only where the DNA matches it firmly. The listing skips clone size in some rows; elsewhere it reads once, few, many or a size class.

abundance: NA; v_gene: TRBV5-1; d_gene: NA; j_gene: TRBJ2-1; CDR3nt: TGCGCCAGCAGCTTGGAAGGTCGGCAGGCGGGGTTCTTC; CDR3aa: CASSLEGRQAGFF
abundance: NA; v_gene: TRBV7-3; d_gene: TRBD1; j_gene: TRBJ2-2; CDR3nt: TGTGCCAGCAGCTTAACGGGGACAGGCGGCACCGGGGAGCTGTTTTTT; CDR3aa: CASSLTGTGGTGELFF
abundance: NA; v_gene: TRBV7-2; d_gene: TRBD1; j_gene: TRBJ1-2; CDR3nt: TGTGCCAGCAGCTTAGACCATACCGCCTGGACAGGTTCTTATGGCTACACCTTC; CDR3aa: CASSLDHTAWTGSYGYTF
abundance: NA; v_gene: TRBV5-1; d_gene: TRBD1; j_gene: TRBJ1-6; CDR3nt: TGCGCCAGCAGCCAAGGACAGGGAGTGAATTCACCCCTCCACTTT; CDR3aa: CASSQGQGVNSPLHF
abundance: few; v_gene: TRBV11-2; d_gene: NA; j_gene: TRBJ2-2; CDR3nt: TGTGCCAGCAGCTTGGCCGTCGTCAGCACCGGGGAGCTGTTTTTT; CDR3aa: CASSLAVVSTGELFF
abundance: NA; v_gene: TRBV30; d_gene: TRBD2; j_gene: TRBJ2-7; CDR3nt: TGTGCCTGGAGCCCGGGCGGGGGTCGAGAGCAGTACTTC; CDR3aa: CAWSPGGGREQYF
abundance: NA; v_gene: TRBV7-8; d_gene: NA; j_gene: TRBJ1-2; CDR3nt: TGTGCCAGCAGCTTTGGGGGGTATGGCTACACCTTC; CDR3aa: CASSFGGYGYTF
abundance: NA; v_gene: TRBV27; d_gene: TRBD1; j_gene: TRBJ1-2; CDR3nt: TGTGCCAGCAGTTTTCTTGGGACAGGGGGCTACAACTATGGCTACACCTTC; CDR3aa: CASSFLGTGGYNYGYTF
abundance: NA; v_gene: TRBV4-3; d_gene: TRBD1; j_gene: TRBJ2-5; CDR3nt: TGCGCCAGCAGCCAAGATGAGGACAGGTCGTGGACCCAGTACTTC; CDR3aa: CASSQDEDRSWTQYF
abundance: NA; v_gene: TRBV5-6; d_gene: TRBD1; j_gene: TRBJ1-4; CDR3nt: TGTGCCAGCAGCTGGGGGGACAGCCGTAATGAAAAACTGTTTTTT; CDR3aa: CASSWGDSRNEKLFF
abundance: NA; v_gene: TRBV4-1; d_gene: TRBD1; j_gene: TRBJ2-7; CDR3nt: TGCGCCAGCAGCCAAGACCCGGGACAGGGCTACTACGAGCAGTACTTC; CDR3aa: CASSQDPGQGYYEQYF
abundance: few; v_gene: TRBV4-2; d_gene: NA; j_gene: TRBJ1-5; CDR3nt: TGTGCCAGCAGCCAAGACCTCGGGGGTGCGAATAATCAGCCCCAGCATTTT; CDR3aa: CASSQDLGGANNQPQHF
abundance: once; v_gene: TRBV21-1; d_gene: NA; j_gene: TRBJ2-7; CDR3nt: TGTGCCAGCAGCAAGGGCAACTTC; CDR3aa: CASSKGNF
abundance: NA; v_gene: TRBV7-3; d_gene: TRBD2; j_gene: TRBJ2-5; CDR3nt: TGTGCCAGCAGCTGGTTAGCGGGGGGGCGGGAGACCCAGTACTTC; CDR3aa: CASSWLAGGRETQYF
abundance: once; v_gene: TRBV7-2; d_gene: TRBD2; j_gene: TRBJ2-7; CDR3nt: TGTGCCAGCAGCTTAGTGGCGGGGGTCTCCTACGAGCAGTACTTC; CDR3aa: CASSLVAGVSYEQYF
abundance: NA; v_gene: TRBV19; d_gene: NA; j_gene: TRBJ2-2; CDR3nt: TGTGCCAGTATGGTACAGGGAGGGACCGGGGAGCTGTTTTTT; CDR3aa: CASMVQGGTGELFF
abundance: NA; v_gene: TRBV28; d_gene: NA; j_gene: TRBJ2-5; CDR3nt: TGTGCCAGCAGCCCCGCGGGGGCCGGGAAAGAGACCCAGTACTTC; CDR3aa: CASSPAGAGKETQYF
abundance: few; v_gene: TRBV30; d_gene: TRBD2; j_gene: TRBJ2-3; CDR3nt: TGTGCCTGGAGGCTGGGACTAGCGGGGGATACGCAGTATTTT; CDR3aa: CAWRLGLAGDTQYF
abundance: NA; v_gene: TRBV27; d_gene: TRBD1; j_gene: TRBJ1-5; CDR3nt: TGTGCCAGCAGACAAGGGACAGCCACCTCCAATCAGCCCCAGCATTTT; CDR3aa: CASRQGTATSNQPQHF
abundance: once; v_gene: TRBV5-1; d_gene: TRBD2; j_gene: TRBJ2-3; CDR3nt: TGCGCCAGCAGCTTACCTAGCGGGGGGCCCACAGATACGCAGTATTTT; CDR3aa: CASSLPSGGPTDTQYF
abundance: NA; v_gene: TRBV18; d_gene: NA; j_gene: TRBJ2-7; CDR3nt: TGTGCCAGCTCACCACCGGGTCGACAGCAATACGAGCAGTACTTC; CDR3aa: CASSPPGRQQYEQYF
abundance: NA; v_gene: TRBV10-3; d_gene: NA; j_gene: TRBJ1-2; CDR3nt: TGTGCCATCAGTGAGGGCGGGGGGTATGGCTACACCTTC; CDR3aa: CAISEGGGYGYTF
abundance: NA; v_gene: TRBV10-1; d_gene: NA; j_gene: TRBJ1-1; CDR3nt: TGCGCCAGCAATCAGGGGAGGAACACTGAAGCTTTCTTT; CDR3aa: CASNQGRNTEAFF
abundance: once; v_gene: TRBV5-1; d_gene: NA; j_gene: TRBJ2-5; CDR3nt: TGCGCCAGCAGCTTCAGGGGAGGGGAGACCCAGTACTTC; CDR3aa: CASSFRGGETQYF
abundance: NA; v_gene: TRBV11-2; d_gene: NA; j_gene: TRBJ1-2; CDR3nt: TGTGCCAGCAGCTCTAGCGGGGGGTACGGCTACACCTTC; CDR3aa: CASSSSGGYGYTF
abundance: NA; v_gene: TRBV7-2; d_gene: NA; j_gene: TRBJ2-3; CDR3nt: TGTGCCAGCAGCTTAGCTAGCGGTTCAGATACGCAGTATTTT; CDR3aa: CASSLASGSDTQYF
abundance: NA; v_gene: TRBV6-5; d_gene: NA; j_gene: TRBJ2-5; CDR3nt: TGTGCCAGCAGTTACTCCCCGCGCTTGAAGACCCAGTACTTC; CDR3aa: CASSYSPRLKTQYF
abundance: few; v_gene: TRBV15; d_gene: TRBD2; j_gene: TRBJ2-2; CDR3nt: TGTGCCACCAGCAATCCGGGACTAGGGGATACCGGGGAGCTGTTTTTT; CDR3aa: CATSNPGLGDTGELFF
abundance: NA; v_gene: TRBV9; d_gene: TRBD2; j_gene: TRBJ2-5; CDR3nt: TGTGCCAGCAGCGTATTTGGACTAGCGGGGGGTTCACAAGAGACCCAGTACTTC; CDR3aa: CASSVFGLAGGSQETQYF
abundance: NA; v_gene: TRBV11-2; d_gene: TRBD2; j_gene: TRBJ2-7; CDR3nt: TGTGCCAGCAGCTCCGGGACTAGAAGCTACGAGCAGTACTTC; CDR3aa: CASSSGTRSYEQYF
abundance: once; v_gene: TRBV15; d_gene: TRBD1; j_gene: TRBJ1-5; CDR3nt: TGTGCCACCAGCAATAGGGACAGAGTAACTCTCCAGCATTTT; CDR3aa: CATSNRDRVTLQHF
abundance: NA; v_gene: TRBV21-1; d_gene: NA; j_gene: TRBJ2-2; CDR3nt: TGTGCCAGCAGCGGCCCCGGGACTTTTATCGGGGAGCTGTTTTTT; CDR3aa: CASSGPGTFIGELFF
abundance: NA; v_gene: TRBV4-1; d_gene: TRBD1; j_gene: TRBJ2-5; CDR3nt: TGCGCCAGCAGCCTTCTGGACAGGGGTGGAGAGACCCAGTACTTC; CDR3aa: CASSLLDRGGETQYF
abundance: NA; v_gene: TRBV6-5; d_gene: NA; j_gene: TRBJ2-5; CDR3nt: TGTGCCAGCAAAACGGGGGGCCGACAAGAGACCCAGTACTTC; CDR3aa: CASKTGGRQETQYF
abundance: NA; v_gene: TRBV28; d_gene: NA; j_gene: TRBJ1-6; CDR3nt: TGTGCCAGCAGCCAGACCTATAATTCACCCCTCCACTTT; CDR3aa: CASSQTYNSPLHF
abundance: once; v_gene: TRBV6-6; d_gene: TRBD1; j_gene: TRBJ1-1; CDR3nt: TGTGCCAGCAGCCCCAGACAGGGCGTCACTTTCTTT; CDR3aa: CASSPRQGVTFF
abundance: NA; v_gene: TRBV7-2; d_gene: NA; j_gene: TRBJ2-5; CDR3nt: TGTGCCAGCAGCTTCAACGGGGGAGACCAAGAGACCCAGTACTTC; CDR3aa: CASSFNGGDQETQYF
abundance: once; v_gene: TRBV5-1; d_gene: TRBD2; j_gene: TRBJ2-7; CDR3nt: TGCGCCAGCAGCTTGTCAGGACTAGTGACCGAGCAGTACTTC; CDR3aa: CASSLSGLVTEQYF
abundance: few; v_gene: TRBV5-6; d_gene: TRBD1; j_gene: TRBJ1-5; CDR3nt: TGTGCCAGCAGCTCACAGGGGAGATATAGCAATCAGCCCCAGCATTTT; CDR3aa: CASSSQGRYSNQPQHF
abundance: NA; v_gene: TRBV5-6; d_gene: TRBD1; j_gene: TRBJ2-7; CDR3nt: TGTGCCAGCAGCTTGGTATGGGACAGCGAGGGGTACGAGCAGTACTTC; CDR3aa: CASSLVWDSEGYEQYF
abundance: NA; v_gene: TRBV7-2; d_gene: NA; j_gene: TRBJ1-3; CDR3nt: TGTGCCAGCAGCTTAGACACAGGGTCTGGAAACACCATATATTTT; CDR3aa: CASSLDTGSGNTIYF
abundance: NA; v_gene: TRBV7-2; d_gene: TRBD2; j_gene: TRBJ2-1; CDR3nt: TGTGCCAGCGGGCGACTAGCGGCGACTAATGAGCAGTTCTTC; CDR3aa: CASGRLAATNEQFF
abundance: NA; v_gene: TRBV10-2; d_gene: NA; j_gene: TRBJ2-1; CDR3nt: TGCGCCAGCAAAGAGGGGGAGAGAGATGAGCAGTTCTTC; CDR3aa: CASKEGERDEQFF
abundance: NA; v_gene: TRBV9; d_gene: TRBD1; j_gene: TRBJ1-5; CDR3nt: TGTGCCAGCAGCGTGACAGGGAGGAGCAATCAGCCCCAGCATTTT; CDR3aa: CASSVTGRSNQPQHF
abundance: NA; v_gene: TRBV21-1; d_gene: NA; j_gene: TRBJ2-7; CDR3nt: TGTGCCAGCAGAGGTAGGGACATCGGCGAGCAGTACTTC; CDR3aa: CASRGRDIGEQYF
abundance: NA; v_gene: TRBV7-2; d_gene: NA; j_gene: TRBJ2-3; CDR3nt: TGTGCCAGCAGCTTATTTCTGGATACGCAGTATTTT; CDR3aa: CASSLFLDTQYF
abundance: few; v_gene: TRBV5-1; d_gene: TRBD2; j_gene: TRBJ2-3; CDR3nt: TGCGCCAGTAAGAGCGGGGGGGCCGGAGATACGCAGTATTTT; CDR3aa: CASKSGGAGDTQYF
abundance: NA; v_gene: TRBV9; d_gene: TRBD2; j_gene: TRBJ2-2; CDR3nt: TGTGCCAGCAGCCTCCGGACTAGCGGGGGTACCGGGGAGCTGTTTTTT; CDR3aa: CASSLRTSGGTGELFF
abundance: NA; v_gene: TRBV5-5; d_gene: TRBD1; j_gene: TRBJ2-7; CDR3nt: TGTGCCAGCAGCTCGAACCGGGACAGGGGCTACGAGCAGTACTTC; CDR3aa: CASSSNRDRGYEQYF
abundance: NA; v_gene: TRBV7-2; d_gene: NA; j_gene: TRBJ1-2; CDR3nt: TGTGCCAGCAGTGCAGGGCCACGTAACTATGGCTACACCTTC; CDR3aa: CASSAGPRNYGYTF
abundance: NA; v_gene: TRBV7-3; d_gene: NA; j_gene: TRBJ2-1; CDR3nt: TGTGCCAGCAGCCCGACACAGGGCAATGAGCAGTTCTTC; CDR3aa: CASSPTQGNEQFF
abundance: NA; v_gene: TRBV29-1; d_gene: TRBD2; j_gene: TRBJ2-4; CDR3nt: TGCAGCGTTCAGGGACTAGCGGTAGCCAAAAACATTCAGTACTTC; CDR3aa: CSVQGLAVAKNIQYF
abundance: NA; v_gene: TRBV6-5; d_gene: NA; j_gene: TRBJ1-2; CDR3nt: TGTGCCAGCACTCCGACGGGCAGGGACTATGGCTACACCTTC; CDR3aa: CASTPTGRDYGYTF
abundance: NA; v_gene: TRBV9; d_gene: NA; j_gene: TRBJ1-1; CDR3nt: TGTGCCAGCACGGGGAGGGCGGGTAACACTGAAGCTTTCTTT; CDR3aa: CASTGRAGNTEAFF
abundance: few; v_gene: TRBV7-2; d_gene: NA; j_gene: TRBJ1-3; CDR3nt: TGTGCCAGCAGCTTAGAGCGTTCGTCCCCTGGAAACACCATATATTTT; CDR3aa: CASSLERSSPGNTIYF